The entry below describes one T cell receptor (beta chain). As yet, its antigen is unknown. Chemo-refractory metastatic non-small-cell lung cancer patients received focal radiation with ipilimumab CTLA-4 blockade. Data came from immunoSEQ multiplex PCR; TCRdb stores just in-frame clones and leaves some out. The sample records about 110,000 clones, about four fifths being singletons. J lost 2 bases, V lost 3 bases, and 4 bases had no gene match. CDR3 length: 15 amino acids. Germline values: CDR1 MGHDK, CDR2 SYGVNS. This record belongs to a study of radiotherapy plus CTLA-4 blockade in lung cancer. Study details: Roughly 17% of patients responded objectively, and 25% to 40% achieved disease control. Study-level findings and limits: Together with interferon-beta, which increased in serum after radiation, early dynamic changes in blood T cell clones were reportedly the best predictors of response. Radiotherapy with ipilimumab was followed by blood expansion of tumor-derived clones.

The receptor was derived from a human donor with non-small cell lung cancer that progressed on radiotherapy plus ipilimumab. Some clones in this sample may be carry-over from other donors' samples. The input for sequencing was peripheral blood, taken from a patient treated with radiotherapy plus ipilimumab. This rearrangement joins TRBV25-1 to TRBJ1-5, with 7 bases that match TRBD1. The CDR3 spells CASSDIGQGNQPQHF. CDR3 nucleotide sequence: TGTGCCAGCAGTGACATTGGACAGGGCAATCAGCCCCAGCATTTT.